Each of the 2 T cell receptor beta chains below was sequenced from the same sample in a study of cytomegalovirus exposure and HLA in healthy donors. TCRdb's table, derived via immunoSEQ multiplex PCR, lists solely in-frame clones and lacks some. Of about 63,000 clones in the sample, about 90% were seen once. Sequenced material: PBMCs. These receptors were collected from a woman aged 18-35 years in good health and CMV-seronegative.

The CDR3 DNA sequence: TGTGCCAGCAGTTTTTTGAGAAAGTCCTACGAGCAGTACTTC. Protein product: CASSFLRKSYEQYF. The chain combines TRBV28 with TRBJ2-7; D unresolved. CDR1 and CDR2 from the germline V gene are MDHEN and SYDVKM. This CDR3 has 14 amino acids. Trimming pared 3 bases from V and 1 base from J, leaving 10 bases between. Full variable domain (outside the CDR3, taken from reference TRBV28 and TRBJ2-7): DVKVTQSSRYLVKRTGEKVFLECVQDMDHENMFWYRQDPGLGLRLIYFSYDVKMKEKGDIPEGYSVSREKKERFSLILESASTNQTSMYLCASSFLRKSYEQYFGPGTRLTVT.

J is TRBJ2-7 and V is TRBV5-6; 7 bases line up with TRBD1. The CDR3 consists of 15 residues. Germline trimming cut 4 bases from V and 0 bases from J; bases unmatched to any gene: 7. In germline, CDR1 is SGHDT, CDR2 YYEEEE. Written as DNA, the CDR3 is TGTGCCAGCAGCGGACCGACAGGGAGCTCCTACGAGCAGTACTTC. Translated, it gives CASSGPTGSSYEQYF.